The 13 T cell receptor beta chains below were found in one sample sequenced in a study of early T cells in non-severe SARS-CoV-2 infection. TCRdb reanalysed the 5' RACE reads using MiXCR and keeps one entry per CDR3 protein. The sample lists roughly 28,000 distinct CDR3 sequences; roughly 5.1% were seen once. Sequencing was done on a sample of whole blood. These receptor sequences come from an adult who was a healthcare worker with PCR-confirmed SARS-CoV-2 infection or an uninfected control (not recorded which).

This clonotype has a count of ten or more. This chain uses TRBV20-1 with TRBJ2-7; D gene ambiguous. The CDR3 contains 12 residues. The V end was cut by 0 bases, the J end by 5 bases, with 8 bases between. Germline CDR1 is DFQATT and CDR2 is SNEGSKA (reference sequence). CDR3 loop: CSARDRTHEQYF. The CDR3 DNA follows: TGCAGTGCTAGAGATCGAACTCACGAGCAGTACTTC.

This clonotype appeared a few times. V is TRBV3-1 and J is TRBJ2-7; D uncertain. Germline loops: CDR1 LGHDT, CDR2 YNNKEL (reference sequence). The CDR3 is made up of 15 amino acids. V was shortened by 4 bases and J by 4 bases, with 17 bases between the two germline ends. The CDR3 nucleotides are TGTGCCAGCAGCCCGGGTTACTTACTTACTTACGAGCAGTACTTC. Its translation is CASSPGYLLTYEQYF.

This clonotype showed up many times. This sequence joins TRBV11-2 and TRBJ2-1, with 14 bases aligning to TRBD2. The CDR3 has 18 amino acids. CDR1 is SGHAT, CDR2 FQNNGV, per germline. V lost 5 bases and J lost 0; bases outside the gene matches: 6. CDR3 residues: CASSRGLAGVLSYNEQFF. The DNA of the CDR3 is TGTGCCAGCAGCCGGGGACTAGCGGGAGTTCTCTCCTACAATGAGCAGTTCTTC.

Many counts were recorded for this clonotype. The V call is TRBV5-5, the J call TRBJ2-5; possible D gene TRBD2, 6 bases. The CDR3 totals 15 residues. Germline CDR1 reads SGHKS; CDR2 reads YYEKEE (reference sequence). The V end lost 2 bases, the J end lost 4 bases, and 15 bases lay between the germline ends. CDR3 protein: CASSFEVGGPETQYF. CDR3 nucleotide sequence: TGTGCCAGCAGCTTTGAGGTCGGGGGTCCAGAGACCCAGTACTTC.

This clonotype turned up a few times. This rearrangement joins TRBV11-2 to TRBJ2-7, with a tentative D call TRBD2 (6 bases). Between the trimmed V and J ends, which lost 4 bases and 7 bases, there was a span of 14 bases. In germline, CDR1 is SGHAT, CDR2 FQNNGV. There are 13 residues in the CDR3. The CDR3 DNA reads TGTGCCAGCAGCTCGGGGGTTCGTCGGGAGCAGTACTTC. Protein: CASSSGVRREQYF.

The gene calls are TRBV7-9 and TRBJ2-4, with a weak D call TRBD1 (6 bases). Germline CDR1 and CDR2: SEHNR and FQNEAQ (reference sequence). V lost 5 bases and J lost 5, with 22 bases in between. The CDR3 has 17 residues. The DNA of the CDR3 is TGTGCCAGCAGCCTGGTTGGGGGCCTGCCCGGCGAAAACATTCAGTACTTC. Its translation is CASSLVGGLPGENIQYF.

The rearrangement links TRBV7-9 to TRBJ2-7; 7 bases agree with TRBD1. This CDR3 is built from 15 residues. V shed 7 bases, J shed 3 bases, and the junction held 12 bases outside the gene matches. The germline V gene has CDR1 SEHNR and CDR2 FQNEAQ (reference sequence). The CDR3 region is CASTTPSGQHYEQYF. The CDR3 coding sequence is TGTGCCAGCACCACCCCGTCGGGACAGCACTACGAGCAGTACTTC.

This clonotype occurred many times. This chain connects TRBV11-3 to TRBJ2-7, with 7 bases identical to TRBD2. The germline V gene has CDR1 SGHNT and CDR2 YENEEA. The CDR3 spans 14 residues. Trimming removed 0 bases from V and 5 bases from J; junction bases left unmatched: 4. CDR3 loop: CASSLEEGGHEQYF. The CDR3 bases are TGTGCCAGCAGCTTAGAGGAGGGAGGGCACGAGCAGTACTTC. Variable domain in full (rest from reference TRBV11-3 and TRBJ2-7): EAGVVQSPRYKIIEKKQPVAFWCNPISGHNTLYWYLQNLGQGPELLIRYENEEAVDDSQLPKDRFSAERLKGVDSTLKIQPAELGDSAVYLCASSLEEGGHEQYFGPGTRLTVT.

The genes are TRBV5-8 and TRBJ2-7, with TRBD1 as a possible D gene (6 bases). CDR1 SGHTS and CDR2 YDEGEE come from the germline V gene. CDR3 length: 15 residues. Trimming took off 3 bases at V and 5 bases at J, with 18 bases between the two ends. In DNA, the CDR3 is TGTGCCAGCAGCTCCCCTCCGACAGGTCTCAACGAGCAGTACTTC. The encoded protein is CASSSPPTGLNEQYF.

This clonotype was observed a handful of times. This chain uses TRBV13 with TRBJ2-1; 12 bases match TRBD2. V dropped 5 bases and J dropped 6; count of bases not matched to a gene: 5. Per germline, CDR1 PRHDT and CDR2 FYEKMQ (reference sequence). The CDR3 length is 15 residues. In DNA, the CDR3 is TGTGCCAGCAGCCCACCTAGCGGGAGGGGCAATGAGCAGTTCTTC. This sequence encodes CASSPPSGRGNEQFF.

This clonotype was recorded at least ten times. V is TRBV20-1 and J is TRBJ2-1; D is undetermined. The germline gives CDR1 DFQATT, CDR2 SNEGSKA (reference sequence). This CDR3 contains 14 residues. Trimming removed 3 bases from V and 4 bases from J, with 13 bases in between. The CDR3 protein is CSASTAFRYNEQFF. CDR3 bases: TGCAGTGCTAGTACAGCATTTAGGTACAATGAGCAGTTCTTC.

This clonotype was found a few times. V and J are TRBV12-3 or TRBV12-4 and TRBJ2-3; TRBD2 agrees at 11 bases. The CDR3 has 15 amino acids. Germline trimming cut 6 bases from V and 1 base from J; bases unmatched to any gene: 3. CDR3 sequence: CASSKLAGGTDTQYF. CDR3 coding DNA: TGTGCCAGCAGCAAACTAGCGGGGGGCACAGATACGCAGTATTTT.

The rearrangement joins TRBV11-2 to TRBJ2-2; 9 bases are a match to TRBD1. The junction had 7 bases not matched to a gene; V was cut back by 3 bases and J by 5 bases. The CDR3 contains 16 residues. CDR1 is SGHAT, CDR2 FQNNGV, per germline. This chain's CDR3 is CASSFTGTGRTGELFF. CDR3 in DNA: TGTGCCAGCAGCTTTACCGGGACAGGGAGAACCGGGGAGCTGTTTTTT.